Shown below are 9 T cell receptor beta chains from a single sample sequenced in a study of regulatory T cells in long-lasting Graves disease. As for time point: newly diagnosed GD, antithyroid drugs for less than 3 months. TCR sequences were obtained from RNA taken from PBMCs. Sequencing libraries for TCR beta were prepared with iRepertoire HTBI primers and Arm-PCR of CDR3 regions. TCRdb fed the multiplex PCR reads into MiXCR, producing one record per CDR3 protein. Of hundreds of thousands of distinct CDR3 sequences listed, approximately 15% are singletons. This sample also appeared in a second study, on T cells in Graves' hyperthyroidism and ophthalmopathy.

The sample was peripheral blood mononuclear cells (PBMCs), taken at new diagnosis, from a patient treated with antithyroid drugs. The receptor set was obtained from a man aged 35-49 years with Graves disease.

A few counts support this clonotype. The conserved final phenylalanine or tryptophan is absent from the CDR3, which likely points to a read error. The chain couples TRBV3-1 to TRBJ1-5, with D hard to call. The CDR3 is 13 amino acids. V gave up 5 bases and J gave up 5 bases, with 10 bases separating them. Germline CDR1 reads LGHDT; CDR2 reads YNNKEL (reference sequence). CDR3 nucleotide sequence: TGTGCCAGCAGCGAATGGACTGATCAGCCCCAGCATCTT. Translating gives CASSEWTDQPQHL.

This clonotype was recorded at least ten times. The rearrangement joins TRBV5-1 to TRBJ1-1; D might be TRBD1 (5 bases). The CDR3 covers 16 residues. CDR1 and CDR2 (germline): SGHRS, YFSETQ. V was trimmed by 2 bases and J by 4 bases, leaving 18 bases between them. The DNA for the CDR3 is TGCGCCAGCAGCTTTCAAGGAGGTGGGGGGGGCACTGAAGCTTTCTTT. Its protein product is CASSFQGGGGGTEAFF.

V gene TRBV5-6 combines with J gene TRBJ2-3; D ambiguous. Per the germline V gene, CDR1 is SGHDT and CDR2 is YYEEEE. The V gene lost 2 bases and the J gene lost 1 base, with 11 bases spanning the gap. CDR3 size: 15 residues. CDR3 nucleotides: TGTGCCAGCAGCTTCTGGAACACTCGCACAGATACGCAGTATTTT. Protein: CASSFWNTRTDTQYF.

The chain joins TRBV4-1 to TRBJ2-1, with 9 bases fitting TRBD2. The CDR3 runs to 15 residues. V lost 4 bases to trimming and J lost 7 bases; unmatched junction nucleotides: 8. Germline V CDR1 and CDR2: MGHRA, YSYEKL. As DNA, the CDR3 is TGCGCCAGCAGCCCGGGGCGGGGGGGCCTGAATGAGCAGTTCTTC. It specifies CASSPGRGGLNEQFF.

V gene TRBV20-1 combines with J gene TRBJ2-1; TRBD1 might be the D (7 bases). The V end lost 6 bases, the J end lost 10 bases, and 16 bases lay between the germline ends. There are 12 residues in the CDR3. Germline V gives CDR1 DFQATT, CDR2 SNEGSKA (reference sequence). CDR3 DNA: TGCAGTGCGAAGACAGGGACTTACGAGCAGTTCTTC. Encoded protein: CSAKTGTYEQFF.

This clonotype was recorded at least ten times. The chain recombines TRBV7-2 with TRBJ1-5, with D perhaps matching TRBD1 (5 bases). CDR1 is SGHTA, CDR2 FQGNSA, per germline. Trimming took 1 base from V and 5 from J, leaving 9 bases between them. The CDR3 is 14 amino acids. This CDR3 reads CASSLVGVDQPQHF. CDR3 sequence (DNA): TGTGCCAGCAGCTTAGTGGGGGTTGATCAGCCCCAGCATTTT. The complete variable domain, with remaining parts taken from reference TRBV7-2 and TRBJ1-5, reads GAGVSQSPSNKVTEKGKDVELRCDPISGHTALYWYRQSLGQGLEFLIYFQGNSAPDKSGLPSDRFSAERTGGSVSTLTIQRTQQEDSAVYLCASSLVGVDQPQHFGDGTRLSIL.

In its sample, this clonotype was seen many times. J is TRBJ2-1 and V is TRBV5-1; TRBD1 agrees at 7 bases. The V gene end was trimmed by 3 bases and the J gene end by 5 bases; junction bases not matched to a gene: 5. Germline loops: CDR1 SGHRS, CDR2 YFSETQ. CDR3 length: 14 amino acids. DNA of the CDR3: TGCGCCAGCAGCTCCCGGACAGGAAACAATGAGCAGTTCTTC. As protein: CASSSRTGNNEQFF.

This clonotype was seen ten or more times. The rearrangement uses TRBV7-9 and TRBJ2-1, with D maybe TRBD2 (6 bases). Trimming removed 5 bases from V and 6 bases from J, with 14 bases in between. The CDR3 covers 14 residues. Germline-derived CDR1 and CDR2 are SEHNR and FQNEAQ (reference sequence). The CDR3 sequence is CASSAGLNPNEQFF. The CDR3 DNA is TGTGCCAGCAGCGCGGGACTTAACCCCAATGAGCAGTTCTTC. The full variable domain, completed using reference TRBV7-9 and TRBJ2-1, is DTGVSQNPRHKITKRGQNVTFRCDPISEHNRLYWYRQTLGQGPEFLTYFQNEAQLEKSRLLSDRFSAERPKGSFSTLEIQRTEQGDSAMYLCASSAGLNPNEQFFGPGTRLTVL.

In its sample, this clonotype was seen a few times. The rearrangement joins TRBV27 to TRBJ1-4; no definite D call. V was shortened by 8 bases and J by 0 bases, with 10 bases between the two germline ends. Germline V gene data show CDR1 as MNHEY and CDR2 as SMNVEV (reference sequence). The length of the CDR3 is 14 residues. CDR3 DNA sequence: TGTGCCAGCCGCCTGAAACCAACTAATGAAAAACTGTTTTTT. Encoded protein: CASRLKPTNEKLFF. Filled out from reference TRBV27 and TRBJ1-4, the complete variable domain reads EAQVTQNPRYLITVTGKKLTVTCSQNMNHEYMSWYRQDPGLGLRQIYYSMNVEVTDKGDVPEGYKVSRKEKRNFPLILESPSPNQTSLYFCASRLKPTNEKLFFGSGTQLSVL.